This T cell receptor (beta chain) was identified during a study of T cells in Graves' hyperthyroidism and ophthalmopathy. Study at large: Prior to any treatment, at the point of initial diagnosis, peripheral blood was collected.

TCR beta CDR3 sequences were amplified from RNA transcripts. TCR CDR3 regions were first amplified by RT-PCR with HTBI primers. TCRdb reanalysed the multiplex PCR reads using MiXCR and keeps one entry per CDR3 protein. This sample has 400,000 or so distinct CDR3 sequences; roughly 14% occur once, and the top ten carry about 18%. V lost 10 bases and J lost 0; bases outside the gene matches: 7. The CDR3 is made up of 16 amino acids. Germline V CDR1 and CDR2: MDHEN, SYDVKM. This clonotype showed up many times. The antigen is unknown. Study-level results: Most clonotypes that expanded in the thyroid above 0.001 also showed up in blood.

The clonotype originates from a woman aged 25 to 45 with Graves' ophthalmopathy. The V and J genes are TRBV28 and TRBJ2-6; 9 bases are a match to TRBD2. The sample comprised blood. The CDR3 bases are TGTGCCACCAAAGCGGGGGGCGTCTCTGGGGCCAACGTCCTGACTTTC. It translates to CATKAGGVSGANVLTF.